Below, 30 T cell receptor beta chains from the same sample are listed, as sequenced in a study of blood T cell repertoires in COVID-19. Data came from immunoSEQ multiplex PCR; TCRdb stores just in-frame clones and leaves some out. This sample has around 86,000 clones, with 80% to 90% found just once. Sequencing input: peripheral blood. These TCRs come from a human donor with acute or convalescent COVID-19. The donor label of this sample is uncertain.

The chain employs TRBV6-5 and TRBJ1-6, with 7 bases aligning to TRBD1. J was trimmed by 7 bases and V by 2 bases; bases with no gene match: 5. Germline assignment: CDR1 MNHEY and CDR2 SVGAGI. The CDR3 length is 15 residues. The CDR3 region is CASSYRGQENSPLHF. The CDR3 DNA follows: TGTGCCAGCAGTTACAGAGGACAGGAGAATTCACCCCTCCACTTT.

V gene TRBV11-3 combines with J gene TRBJ2-2, with D maybe TRBD2 (5 bases). CDR1 and CDR2 from the germline V gene are SGHNT and YENEEA. V lost 4 bases, J lost 5 bases, and 11 bases lay in between. The CDR3 contains 14 residues. The DNA of the CDR3 is TGTGCCAGCAGCTACGGGGAAGGGACCGGGGAGCTGTTTTTT. Its protein is CASSYGEGTGELFF.

The rearrangement links TRBV5-6 to TRBJ2-7; a weak D match, TRBD2 (5 bases). CDR1 and CDR2 from the germline V gene are SGHDT and YYEEEE. CDR3 length: 13 residues. V gave up 2 bases and J gave up 7 bases, with 13 bases separating them. DNA of the CDR3: TGTGCCAGCAGCTTAGTAGGTGGGGAGGAGCAGTACTTC. Translation: CASSLVGGEEQYF.

The chain links TRBV5-1 to TRBJ2-3; 7 bases agree with TRBD2. J was trimmed by 0 bases and V by 3 bases; bases with no gene match: 4. Germline CDR1 reads SGHRS; CDR2 reads YFSETQ. This CDR3 contains 15 residues. CDR3 in DNA: TGCGCCAGCAGCTCCGTCGGGGGGAGCACAGATACGCAGTATTTT. It translates to CASSSVGGSTDTQYF.

The chain joins TRBV18 to TRBJ2-5; 8 nucleotides line up with TRBD1. Trimming at V came to 3 bases and at J to 5 bases, leaving 8 bases not matched to a gene. This CDR3 region has 15 residues. Germline CDR1 reads KGHSH; CDR2 reads LQKENI. The CDR3 region is CASSPKDRDDETQYF. The DNA for the CDR3 is TGTGCCAGCTCACCTAAGGACAGGGACGATGAGACCCAGTACTTC.

The CDR3, as DNA: TGTGCCAGCAGCCAAAGACCGACAGGATGGGAAGAAAAACTGTTTTTT. This sequence encodes CASSQRPTGWEEKLFF. This rearrangement joins TRBV3-1 (or the pseudogene TRBV3-2) to TRBJ1-4; TRBD1 might be the D (6 bases). Germline V gives CDR1 LGHDT, CDR2 YNNKEL (reference sequence). Trimming took 2 bases from V and 8 from J, leaving 18 bases between them. The CDR3 totals 16 residues.

This chain joins TRBV5-1 and TRBJ2-3; TRBD2 agrees at 9 bases. Germline assignment: CDR1 SGHRS and CDR2 YFSETQ. The CDR3 has 16 residues. After removal of 3 bases from V and 5 bases from J, the junction contained 10 bases not matched to a gene. CDR3 DNA sequence: TGCGCCAGCAGCTCCTGGGTAGCGGGGGAGGGAGATACGCAGTATTTT. Residues: CASSSWVAGEGDTQYF.

The V call is TRBV4-2, the J call TRBJ2-1; 8 bases agree with TRBD2. The CDR3 contains 19 residues. After removal of 1 base from V and 0 bases from J, the junction contained 11 bases not matched to a gene. Germline assignment: CDR1 LGHNA and CDR2 YNFKEQ. The DNA of the CDR3 is TGTGCCAGCAGCCAAGTTGGTAGCGGGGTTGCGAGCTCCTACAATGAGCAGTTCTTC. The encoded protein is CASSQVGSGVASSYNEQFF.

The J gene is TRBJ2-2, the V gene TRBV5-1, with unresolved D. This CDR3 is 15 amino acids long. Trimming took 2 bases from V and 6 from J, leaving 14 bases between them. Per germline, CDR1 SGHRS and CDR2 YFSETQ. In DNA form, the CDR3 reads TGCGCCAGCAGCTTCGGGTTCCCTCTTGCCGGGGAGCTGTTTTTT. This encodes CASSFGFPLAGELFF.

The rearrangement links TRBV11-2 to TRBJ1-1, with TRBD1 identical over 11 bases. The germline V gene has CDR1 SGHAT and CDR2 FQNNGV. The CDR3 is 16 residues long. V lost 5 bases to trimming and J lost 5 bases; unmatched junction nucleotides: 10. CDR3 region: CASSPAAGTGGTEAFF. The CDR3 DNA is TGTGCCAGCAGCCCCGCGGCCGGGACAGGGGGAACTGAAGCTTTCTTT.

The chain joins TRBV6-5 to TRBJ2-7, with 8 bases fitting TRBD2. The trim removed 0 bases at V and 3 bases at J, leaving 7 bases unmatched. CDR1 is MNHEY and CDR2 is SVGAGI in the germline V gene. The CDR3 runs 16 residues. The CDR3 DNA is TGTGCCAGCAGTTACTCGAAGGGCGGGGGGAACTACGAGCAGTACTTC. This translates into CASSYSKGGGNYEQYF.

The chain uses TRBV12-3 or TRBV12-4 and TRBJ1-2, with 7 bases lining up with TRBD1. V was clipped by 3 bases and J by 6 bases; unmatched bases: 4. This CDR3 comprises 13 residues. The CDR3 DNA follows: TGTGCCAGCAGTTTGAATACAGGGGATGGCTACACCTTC. Its translation is CASSLNTGDGYTF.

This rearrangement joins TRBV19 to TRBJ1-6; TRBD1 matches at 8 bases. The CDR3 is 15 amino acids. Germline trimming cut 6 bases from V and 10 bases from J; bases unmatched to any gene: 11. The germline V gene has CDR1 LNHDA and CDR2 SQIVND (reference sequence). CDR3 nucleotide sequence: TGTGCCAGTAGCCGGCAGGGGGCAGGAAGATCACCCCTCCACTTT. Translating it yields CASSRQGAGRSPLHF.

This rearrangement joins TRBV19 to TRBJ1-2; D is perhaps TRBD1 (5 bases). The CDR3 contains 15 residues. Germline CDR1 LNHDA, CDR2 SQIVND (reference sequence). Trimming took off 6 bases at V and 1 base at J, with 15 bases between the two ends. CDR3 sequence reads: CASRDSGRLNYGYTF. The CDR3 DNA sequence: TGTGCCAGTAGAGATTCAGGGAGGCTTAACTATGGCTACACCTTC.

The J gene is TRBJ1-5, the V gene TRBV6-5, with 9 bases matching TRBD1. CDR1 and CDR2 from the germline V gene are MNHEY and SVGAGI. The J segment lost 2 bases and the V segment lost 6 bases, leaving 5 bases of the junction unmatched. The CDR3 spans 15 residues. The CDR3 region has the DNA TGTGCCAGCAGCCGTCGGGACAGGGGCAATCAGCCCCAGCATTTT. Amino acid sequence: CASSRRDRGNQPQHF.

The gene calls are TRBV11-2 and TRBJ2-1; 7 bases fit TRBD1. The CDR3 totals 15 residues. Germline trimming cut 1 base from V and 6 bases from J; bases unmatched to any gene: 6. Germline values: CDR1 SGHAT, CDR2 FQNNGV. The CDR3 sequence is CASSLGGGWGNEQFF. DNA of the CDR3: TGTGCCAGCAGCTTAGGAGGGGGCTGGGGCAATGAGCAGTTCTTC.

The gene calls are TRBV5-1 and TRBJ1-6; possible D gene TRBD1, 6 bases. The V end lost 6 bases, the J end lost 1 base, and 11 bases lay between the germline ends. The CDR3 is 15 amino acids. Germline V gene sequence: CDR1 SGHRS, CDR2 YFSETQ. CDR3 nucleotide sequence: TGCGCCAGCAACAGGGACGGATCCTATAATTCACCCCTCCACTTT. Its protein product is CASNRDGSYNSPLHF.

The chain combines TRBV6-2 or TRBV6-3 with TRBJ2-5, with a possible D match to TRBD2 (6 bases). V was clipped by 4 bases and J by 2 bases, with 17 bases between them. Per the germline V gene, CDR1 is MNHEY and CDR2 is SVGEGT. CDR3 size: 16 residues. The CDR3 loop is CASSWDSPRLQETQYF. The CDR3 DNA sequence: TGTGCCAGCAGTTGGGACTCACCACGCCTTCAAGAGACCCAGTACTTC.

The gene calls are TRBV3-1 (or the pseudogene TRBV3-2) and TRBJ1-1, with 8 bases identical to TRBD1. In germline, CDR1 is LGHDT, CDR2 YNNKEL (reference sequence). This CDR3 is built from 15 residues. Unmatched junction bases numbered 4, after V lost 4 bases and J lost 0 bases. The CDR3 reads CASSPTTGVNTEAFF. CDR3 DNA: TGTGCCAGCAGCCCCACGACAGGGGTGAACACTGAAGCTTTCTTT.

V is TRBV5-6 and J is TRBJ2-1, with a possible D match to TRBD2 (5 bases). The CDR3 sequence is 16 residues long. V was pared by 1 base and J by 1 base, with 12 bases between. CDR1 SGHDT and CDR2 YYEEEE come from the germline V gene. In DNA form, the CDR3 reads TGTGCCAGCAGCTTGTTATACGAGGGATCCTACAATGAGCAGTTCTTC. The encoded protein is CASSLLYEGSYNEQFF.

The chain links TRBV5-1 to TRBJ2-7; TRBD1 aligns across 7 bases. CDR1 is SGHRS and CDR2 is YFSETQ in the germline V gene. V lost 0 bases, J lost 6 bases, and 3 bases stayed unmatched. The CDR3 has 13 amino acids. The chain's CDR3 is CASSLEQGIEQYF. The DNA of the CDR3 is TGCGCCAGCAGCTTGGAACAGGGGATCGAGCAGTACTTC.

This clone was seen more than once but under ten times. This rearrangement joins TRBV7-2 to TRBJ2-7; perhaps TRBD2 as D (6 bases). Trimming removed 4 bases at V and 6 bases at J, with 19 bases between. Germline loops: CDR1 SGHTA, CDR2 FQGNSA. The CDR3 contains 15 residues. The CDR3 bases are TGTGCCAGCAGCTCCTCCCCGCCCGGGGGAGGCGAGCAGTACTTC. Protein sequence: CASSSSPPGGGEQYF. The complete variable domain, with remaining parts taken from reference TRBV7-2 and TRBJ2-7, reads GAGVSQSPSNKVTEKGKDVELRCDPISGHTALYWYRQSLGQGLEFLIYFQGNSAPDKSGLPSDRFSAERTGGSVSTLTIQRTQQEDSAVYLCASSSSPPGGGEQYFGPGTRLTVT.

This clone was seen once. The same CDR3 is also encoded by other DNA sequences in this sample. V is TRBV3-1 (or the pseudogene TRBV3-2) and J is TRBJ1-2; 7 bases line up with TRBD1. CDR3 length: 14 amino acids. Germline CDR1 and CDR2: LGHDT and YNNKEL (reference sequence). V was pared by 1 base and J by 2 bases, with 1 base of the junction left unmatched. The CDR3 nucleotides read TGTGCCAGCAGCCAAGCCAGGGGGAACTATGGCTACACCTTC. Protein product: CASSQARGNYGYTF.

The chain employs TRBV5-1 and TRBJ2-3; D possibly corresponds to TRBD1 (5 bases). V was clipped by 6 bases and J by 0 bases, with 11 bases between them. Germline V gene lookup returns CDR1 SGHRS and CDR2 YFSETQ. The CDR3 spans 14 residues. The CDR3 here is CASNQKGSTDTQYF. Written as DNA, the CDR3 is TGCGCCAGCAACCAGAAGGGGAGCACAGATACGCAGTATTTT.

The gene calls are TRBV7-9 and TRBJ1-6, with 8 bases aligning to TRBD1. V dropped 1 base and J dropped 10; count of bases not matched to a gene: 6. The CDR3 runs to 15 residues. The germline CDR1 and CDR2 sequences are SEHNR and FQNEAQ (reference sequence). CDR3 sequence (DNA): TGTGCCAGCAGCTTAGGAGGACAGGGCGGCTCACCCCTCCACTTT. Its protein product is CASSLGGQGGSPLHF.

This chain links TRBV4-1 with TRBJ1-2; D possibly corresponds to TRBD1 (6 bases). V lost 2 bases and J lost 2, with 12 bases in between. This CDR3 region has 15 residues. Germline-derived CDR1 and CDR2 are MGHRA and YSYEKL. CDR3 sequence (DNA): TGCGCCAGCAGCCAACCATCAACAGGGAACTATGGCTACACCTTC. Its protein product is CASSQPSTGNYGYTF.

This chain uses TRBV27 with TRBJ2-7, with 9 nucleotides matching TRBD1. Trimming cost V 4 bases and J 4 bases; bases outside gene matches: 8. CDR3 length: 15 residues. The germline gives CDR1 MNHEY, CDR2 SMNVEV (reference sequence). The CDR3 bases are TGTGCCAGCAGTTCCTGGGACAGGGAAAAGTACGAGCAGTACTTC. Amino acids: CASSSWDREKYEQYF.

The V gene is TRBV4-3, the J gene TRBJ2-3; 11 nucleotides align to TRBD2. The CDR3 covers 16 residues. After removal of 1 base from V and 4 bases from J, the junction contained 4 bases not matched to a gene. Germline lookup yields CDR1 LGHNA and CDR2 YSLEER. The CDR3 sequence is CASSQGVLAGADTQYF. The CDR3 bases are TGCGCCAGCAGCCAAGGGGTACTAGCGGGGGCAGATACGCAGTATTTT.

The chain carries TRBV5-4 and TRBJ2-1, with D possibly matching TRBD1 (6 bases). The ends were cut back, 3 bases at V and 6 bases at J, with 13 bases in the middle. The germline V gene has CDR1 SGHNT and CDR2 YYREEE (reference sequence). This CDR3 contains 14 residues. CDR3 DNA: TGTGCCAGCAGCTCTGGAACAGGGTTCAATGAGCAGTTCTTC. Protein sequence: CASSSGTGFNEQFF. The whole variable domain, remainder taken from reference TRBV5-4 and TRBJ2-1, is ETGVTQSPTHLIKTRGQQVTLRCSSQSGHNTVSWYQQALGQGPQFIFQYYREEENGRGNFPPRFSGLQFPNYSSELNVNALELDDSALYLCASSSGTGFNEQFFGPGTRLTVL.

The chain carries TRBV2 and TRBJ2-1, with TRBD2 matching over 7 bases. The ends lost 7 bases at V and 6 bases at J; junction bases unmatched: 3. Germline V CDR1 and CDR2: SNHLY, FYNNEI. The CDR3 is 12 residues long. The CDR3 DNA reads TGTGCCAGCAAGCGGGGTAGCAATGAGCAGTTCTTC. Protein product: CASKRGSNEQFF.